The entry below gives a single T cell receptor (beta chain) sequence along with its context. Antigen specificity is unknown. Here immunoSEQ multiplex PCR was the method, and the copy in TCRdb shows in-frame clones only, minus some. The profile shows some 97,000 clones, roughly 82% of them singletons. Time point meaning: blood 4 weeks post-SBRT, at nephrectomy. Treatment denoted: 15 Gy SBRT to primary tumor, nephrectomy 4 weeks later. Nephrectomy followed 15 Gy stereotactic body radiation by 4 weeks. Clear cell pathology was present in this patient's renal cell carcinoma. The CDR3 covers 12 residues. Germline V gene lookup returns CDR1 SGHRS and CDR2 YFSETQ. The ends were cut back, 5 bases at V and 10 bases at J, with 13 bases in the middle. This record belongs to a study of radiation and T cells in renal cell carcinoma. Study-level results: Pretreatment tumor biopsies were lacking, so baseline clonotypes are unknown. In blood, top tumor clones expanded by 2 weeks, shrinking by 4.

The chain has TRBV5-1 and TRBJ2-1; possible D gene TRBD1, 6 bases. This material consisted of blood, taken from a patient whose treatment included radiotherapy and nephrectomy. This clonotype was sampled from a man in his 60s with renal cell carcinoma. The CDR3: CASSQQGKEQFF. The DNA of the CDR3 is TGCGCCAGCAGTCAGCAGGGGAAGGAGCAGTTCTTC.